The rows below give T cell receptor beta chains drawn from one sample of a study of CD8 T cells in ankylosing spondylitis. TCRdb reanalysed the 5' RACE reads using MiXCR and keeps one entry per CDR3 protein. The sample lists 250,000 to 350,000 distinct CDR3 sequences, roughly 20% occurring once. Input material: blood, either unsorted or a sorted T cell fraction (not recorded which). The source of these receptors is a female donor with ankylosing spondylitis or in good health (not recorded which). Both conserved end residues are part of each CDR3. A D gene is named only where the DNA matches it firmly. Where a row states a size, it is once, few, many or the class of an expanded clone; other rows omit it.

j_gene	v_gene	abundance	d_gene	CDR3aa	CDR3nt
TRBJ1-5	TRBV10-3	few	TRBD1	CAISERGDRGNNQPQHF	TGTGCCATCAGTGAGAGGGGGGACAGGGGGAACAATCAGCCCCAGCATTTT
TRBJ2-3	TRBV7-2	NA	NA	CASSLGGIGGDTQYF	TGTGCCAGCAGCTTAGGCGGGATAGGAGGAGATACGCAGTATTTT
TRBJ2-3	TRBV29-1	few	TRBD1	CSVRGLDTQYF	TGCAGCGTCAGGGGGCTGGATACGCAGTATTTT
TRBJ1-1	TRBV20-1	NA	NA	CSARVIVNTEAFF	TGCAGTGCTAGAGTTATTGTGAACACTGAAGCTTTCTTT
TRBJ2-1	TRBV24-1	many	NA	CATSDLREQFF	TGTGCCACCAGTGATCTGAGGGAGCAGTTCTTC
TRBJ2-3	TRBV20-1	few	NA	CSFRGSTDTQYF	TGCAGCTTTCGCGGGTCCACAGATACGCAGTATTTT
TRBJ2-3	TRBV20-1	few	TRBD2	CSAVRPAGPDTQYF	TGCAGTGCTGTCCGTCCAGCGGGGCCAGATACGCAGTATTTT
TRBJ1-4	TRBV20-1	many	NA	CSARARVAATNEKLFF	TGCAGTGCTAGGGCACGGGTTGCCGCAACTAATGAAAAACTGTTTTTT
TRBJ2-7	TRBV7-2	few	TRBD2	CASSLVAGLAYEQYF	TGTGCCAGCAGCTTAGTAGCGGGTTTAGCCTACGAGCAGTACTTC
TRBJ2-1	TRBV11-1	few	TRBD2	CASSSLPGLAESSYNEQFF	TGTGCCAGCAGTTCCCTGCCCGGACTAGCGGAAAGCTCCTACAATGAGCAGTTCTTC
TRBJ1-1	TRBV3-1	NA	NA	CASGGLVTEAFF	TGTGCCAGCGGGGGGCTTGTAACTGAAGCTTTCTTT
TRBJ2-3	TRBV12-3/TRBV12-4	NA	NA	CASSPLQRGSDTQYF	TGTGCCAGCAGTCCACTCCAACGGGGTTCAGATACGCAGTATTTT
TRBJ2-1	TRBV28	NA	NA	CASRSDRGSYNEQFF	TGTGCCAGCAGGAGCGACAGAGGCTCCTACAATGAGCAGTTCTTC
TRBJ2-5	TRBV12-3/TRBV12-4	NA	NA	CASRTIYQETQYF	TGTGCCAGCCGCACAATTTACCAAGAGACCCAGTACTTC
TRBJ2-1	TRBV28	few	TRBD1	CASSRTGDNEQFF	TGTGCCAGCAGCCGGACAGGGGACAATGAGCAGTTCTTC
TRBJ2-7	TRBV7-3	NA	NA	CASSLVKANYEQYF	TGTGCCAGCAGCTTAGTAAAGGCCAACTACGAGCAGTACTTC
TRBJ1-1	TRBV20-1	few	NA	CSATYRQVGRYTEAFF	TGCAGTGCTACCTACCGACAGGTCGGGCGGTATACTGAAGCTTTCTTT
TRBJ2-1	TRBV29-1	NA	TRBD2	CSVAGRARNEQFF	TGCAGCGTGGCCGGGAGGGCCAGGAATGAGCAGTTCTTC
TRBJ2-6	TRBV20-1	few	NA	CSALVSGANVLTF	TGCAGTGCTTTAGTTTCTGGGGCCAACGTCCTGACTTTC
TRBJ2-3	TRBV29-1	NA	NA	CSAGGGPDTQYF	TGCAGCGCCGGAGGGGGCCCGGATACGCAGTATTTT
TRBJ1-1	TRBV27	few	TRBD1	CASSPLQGARTEAFF	TGTGCCAGCAGCCCATTACAGGGGGCGCGGACTGAAGCTTTCTTT
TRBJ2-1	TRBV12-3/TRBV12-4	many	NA	CASSFPRAGQFF	TGTGCCAGCAGTTTCCCCCGCGCGGGGCAGTTCTTC
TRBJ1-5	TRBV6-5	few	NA	CASSYSKGSQPQHF	TGTGCCAGCAGTTACTCTAAGGGGTCCCAGCCCCAGCATTTT
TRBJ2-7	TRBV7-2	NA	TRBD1	CASSQGTGYEQYF	TGTGCCAGCAGCCAGGGGACAGGGTACGAGCAGTACTTC
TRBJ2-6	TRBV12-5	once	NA	CASGKTGSGANVLTF	TGTGCTAGTGGAAAAACAGGGTCAGGGGCCAACGTCCTGACTTTC
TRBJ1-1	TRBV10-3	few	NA	CAITARGESNTEAFF	TGTGCCATCACGGCTCGGGGGGAAAGTAACACTGAAGCTTTCTTT
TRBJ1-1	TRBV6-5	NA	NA	CASSYDPRGYLKVNTEAFF	TGTGCCAGCAGTTATGATCCGAGGGGTTACCTGAAAGTTAACACTGAAGCTTTCTTT